This T cell receptor beta chain was sequenced in a study of T cells after yellow fever vaccination. General study results and limits: Only a small proportion of the clonotypes turned up in both the CD4 and the CD8 compartments, likely arising from convergent recombination.

V was pared by 0 bases and J by 4 bases, with 7 bases of the junction left unmatched. CDR1 and CDR2 from the germline V gene are GTSNPN and SVGIG (reference sequence). This CDR3 region has 15 residues. A single record per CDR3 protein comes from TCRdb applying MiXCR to the 5' RACE reads. The sample carries about 53,000 distinct CDR3 sequences, more than 5.5% recorded once. The sample holds a few counts of this clonotype. What it binds is unknown. The sample in question was CD8+ T cells sorted from PBMCs, obtained on the day of the first yellow fever vaccination. The rearrangement links TRBV30 to TRBJ2-7; 9 nucleotides match TRBD2. The origin of this receptor is a man aged 18 to 30 who received the YFV17D yellow fever vaccine. CDR3 DNA: TGTGCCTGGAGTGTCCAAGCGGGGGGCGAGTACGAGCAGTACTTC. This sequence encodes CAWSVQAGGEYEQYF. The full variable domain, with the rest looked up from reference TRBV30 and TRBJ2-7, is SQTIHQWPATLVQPVGSPLSLECTVEGTSNPNLYWYRQAAGRGLQLLFYSVGIGQISSEVPQNLSASRPQDRQFILSSKKLLLSDSGFYLCAWSVQAGGEYEQYFGPGTRLTVT.